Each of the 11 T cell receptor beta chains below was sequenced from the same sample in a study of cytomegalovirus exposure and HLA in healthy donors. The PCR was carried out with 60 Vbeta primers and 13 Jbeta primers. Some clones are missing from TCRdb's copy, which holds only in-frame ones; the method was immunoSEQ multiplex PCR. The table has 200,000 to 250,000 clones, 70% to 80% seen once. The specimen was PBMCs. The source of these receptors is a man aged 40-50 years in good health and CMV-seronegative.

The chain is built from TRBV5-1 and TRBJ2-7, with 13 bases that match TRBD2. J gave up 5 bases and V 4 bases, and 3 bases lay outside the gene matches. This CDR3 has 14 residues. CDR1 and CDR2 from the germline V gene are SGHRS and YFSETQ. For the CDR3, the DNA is TGCGCCAGCAGCAGACTAGCGGGAGGCAACGAGCAGTACTTC. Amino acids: CASSRLAGGNEQYF. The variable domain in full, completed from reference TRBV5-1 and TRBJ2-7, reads KAGVTQTPRYLIKTRGQQVTLSCSPISGHRSVSWYQQTPGQGLQFLFEYFSETQRNKGNFPGRFSGRQFSNSRSEMNVSTLELGDSALYLCASSRLAGGNEQYFGPGTRLTVT.

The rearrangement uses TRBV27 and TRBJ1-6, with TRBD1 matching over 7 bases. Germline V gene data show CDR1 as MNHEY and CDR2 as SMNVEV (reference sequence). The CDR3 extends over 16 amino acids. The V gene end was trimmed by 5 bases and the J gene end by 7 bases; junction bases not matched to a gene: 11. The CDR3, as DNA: TGTGCCAGCAGTCCGTCCGGGACAGTCCGAAATTCACCCCTCCACTTT. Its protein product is CASSPSGTVRNSPLHF.

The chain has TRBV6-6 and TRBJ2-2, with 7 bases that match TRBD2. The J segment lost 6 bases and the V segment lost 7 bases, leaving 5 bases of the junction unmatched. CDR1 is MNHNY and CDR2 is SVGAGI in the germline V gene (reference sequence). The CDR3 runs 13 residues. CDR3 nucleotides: TGTGCCAGCAAGCACCGGGAGGCCGGGGAGCTGTTTTTT. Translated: CASKHREAGELFF.

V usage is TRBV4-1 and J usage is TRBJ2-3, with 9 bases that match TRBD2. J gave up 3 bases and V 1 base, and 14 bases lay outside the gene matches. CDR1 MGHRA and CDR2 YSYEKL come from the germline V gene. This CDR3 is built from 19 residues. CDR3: CASSQVLSGGPPGTDTQYF. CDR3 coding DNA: TGCGCCAGCAGCCAAGTGCTAAGCGGGGGGCCCCCTGGTACAGATACGCAGTATTTT.

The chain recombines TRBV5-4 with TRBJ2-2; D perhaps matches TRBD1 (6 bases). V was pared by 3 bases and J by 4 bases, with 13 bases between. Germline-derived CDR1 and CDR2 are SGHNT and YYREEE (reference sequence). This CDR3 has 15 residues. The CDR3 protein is CASSSQGRSTGELFF. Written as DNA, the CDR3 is TGTGCCAGCAGCTCACAGGGCCGATCCACCGGGGAGCTGTTTTTT.

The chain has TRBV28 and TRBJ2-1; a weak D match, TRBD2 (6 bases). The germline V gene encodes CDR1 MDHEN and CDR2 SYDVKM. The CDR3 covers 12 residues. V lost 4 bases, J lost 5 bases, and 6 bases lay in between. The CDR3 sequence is CASSSGDNEQFF. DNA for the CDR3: TGTGCCAGCAGTTCGGGGGACAATGAGCAGTTCTTC.

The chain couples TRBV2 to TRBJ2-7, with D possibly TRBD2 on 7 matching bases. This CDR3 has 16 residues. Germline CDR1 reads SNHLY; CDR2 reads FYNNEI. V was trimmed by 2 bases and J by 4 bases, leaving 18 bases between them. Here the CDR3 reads CASSEPRGGVPYEQYF. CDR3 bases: TGTGCCAGCAGTGAACCCAGGGGAGGGGTCCCTTACGAGCAGTACTTC.

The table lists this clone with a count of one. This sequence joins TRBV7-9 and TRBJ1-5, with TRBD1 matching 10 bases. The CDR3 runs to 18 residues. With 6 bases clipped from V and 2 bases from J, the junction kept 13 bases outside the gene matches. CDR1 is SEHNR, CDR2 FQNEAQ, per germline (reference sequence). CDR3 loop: CASSVGTGVAIGNQPQHF. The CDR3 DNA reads TGTGCCAGCAGTGTTGGGACAGGGGTGGCCATTGGCAATCAGCCCCAGCATTTT.

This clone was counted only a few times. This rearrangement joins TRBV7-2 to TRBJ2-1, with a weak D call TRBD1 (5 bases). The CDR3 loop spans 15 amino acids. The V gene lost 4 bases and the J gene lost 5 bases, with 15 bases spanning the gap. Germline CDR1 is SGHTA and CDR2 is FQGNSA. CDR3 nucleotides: TGTGCCAGCAGCTCCACCAGGGCCCGCAACAATGAGCAGTTCTTC. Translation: CASSSTRARNNEQFF.

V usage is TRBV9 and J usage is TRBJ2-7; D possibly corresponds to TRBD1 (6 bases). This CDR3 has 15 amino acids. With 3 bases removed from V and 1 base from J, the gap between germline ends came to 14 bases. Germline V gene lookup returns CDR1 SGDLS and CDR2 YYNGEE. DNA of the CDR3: TGTGCCAGCAGCGCAACAGGGAGCGCATCCTACGAGCAGTACTTC. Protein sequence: CASSATGSASYEQYF.

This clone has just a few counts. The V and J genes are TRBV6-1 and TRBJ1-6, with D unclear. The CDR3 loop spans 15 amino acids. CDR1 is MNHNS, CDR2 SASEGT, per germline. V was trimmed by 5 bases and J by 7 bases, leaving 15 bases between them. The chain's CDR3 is CASSPLDRPNSPLHF. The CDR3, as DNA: TGTGCCAGCAGTCCTTTAGATCGTCCCAATTCACCCCTCCACTTT.